The T cell receptor beta chain described here comes from a study of cytomegalovirus exposure and HLA in healthy donors. Notes on the study in general: Among TCR sequences, most were rare, though some public TCRs appeared in many donors. TCR beta chains numbering some 160 were designated cytomegalovirus-associated. In a later analysis, productive TCRs from donors in an Asian-associated ancestry cluster reportedly carried fewer N-insertions than the cohort mean.

Notes on this clone: The antigen remains unidentified.

Germline CDR1 SGHDT, CDR2 YYEEEE. Trimming cost V 4 bases and J 1 base, with 8 bases left between them. The CDR3 has 13 residues. The PCR made use of 60 Vbeta and 13 Jbeta primers. Measured with immunoSEQ multiplex PCR; TCRdb has only the in-frame clones, and not every one. This table has about 70,000 clones, approximately 60% appearing once. The receptor comes from a man aged 30-40 years in good health and CMV-seronegative. The chain recombines TRBV5-6 with TRBJ1-1; D possibly corresponds to TRBD1 (6 bases). Sequencing input: PBMCs. CDR3 bases: TGTGCCAGCAGCCAGGGGCCGAACACTGAAGCTTTCTTT. It is translated as CASSQGPNTEAFF.